Below, 24 T cell receptor beta chains from the same sample are listed, as sequenced in a study of shared clonotypes between healthy human individuals. Measured with immunoSEQ multiplex PCR; TCRdb has only the in-frame clones, and not every one. The table records about 1 million clones, about 77% of them present only once. Sequenced: memory CD4+ T cells sorted from blood. The subset denotes: CD45RA-negative fraction. The receptors were sampled from a man between 18 and 35 years old in good health.

This chain joins TRBV7-2 and TRBJ2-5, with 7 bases matching TRBD2. J gave up 5 bases and V 5 bases, and 8 bases lay outside the gene matches. The length of the CDR3 is 14 residues. CDR1 is SGHTA and CDR2 is FQGNSA in the germline V gene. CDR3 bases: TGTGCCAGCAGCACGGGGGGAGTAGGGGAGACCCAGTACTTC. Encoded protein: CASSTGGVGETQYF.

The rearrangement uses TRBV11-2 and TRBJ2-5; D remains ambiguous. The germline gives CDR1 SGHAT, CDR2 FQNNGV. Trimming removed 3 bases at V and 1 base at J, with 12 bases between. CDR3 length: 15 amino acids. This chain's CDR3 is CASSLVTHPQETQYF. For the CDR3, the DNA is TGTGCCAGCAGCTTGGTCACGCACCCCCAAGAGACCCAGTACTTC.

The J gene is TRBJ1-2, the V gene TRBV28; weak D call: TRBD1 (5 bases). The germline V gene has CDR1 MDHEN and CDR2 SYDVKM. Trimming shortened V by 6 bases and J by 7 bases, and 15 bases separated the two germline ends. The length of the CDR3 is 13 residues. The CDR3 nucleotides read TGTGCCAGCAGCGAAAGGAGGGGCACTGGCTACACCTTC. Amino acid sequence: CASSERRGTGYTF.

J is TRBJ2-3 and V is TRBV7-2, with TRBD2 identical over 10 bases. The junction had 3 bases not matched to a gene; V was cut back by 0 bases and J by 0 bases. CDR3 length: 17 amino acids. Germline CDR1 SGHTA, CDR2 FQGNSA. The CDR3 spells CASSLASGRGSTDTQYF. CDR3 in DNA: TGTGCCAGCAGCTTAGCAAGCGGGAGGGGTAGCACAGATACGCAGTATTTT.

The chain recombines TRBV6-6 with TRBJ2-7, with 9 bases fitting TRBD2. There are 15 residues in the CDR3. Germline CDR1 MNHNY, CDR2 SVGAGI (reference sequence). J gave up 2 bases and V 4 bases, and 6 bases lay outside the gene matches. The CDR3 DNA is TGTGCCAGCAGTTTACCGGGACTAGCCCCCTACGAGCAGTACTTC. Its protein product is CASSLPGLAPYEQYF.

This chain connects TRBV11-2 to TRBJ2-7; possibly TRBD2 for D (6 bases). The CDR3 length is 14 residues. Germline V CDR1 and CDR2: SGHAT, FQNNGV. The ends were cut back, 5 bases at V and 2 bases at J, with 13 bases in the middle. CDR3 region: CASSGGIVTYEQYF. The CDR3 DNA reads as TGTGCCAGCAGCGGAGGGATCGTAACCTACGAGCAGTACTTC. The variable domain in full, completed from reference TRBV11-2 and TRBJ2-7, reads EAGVAQSPRYKIIEKRQSVAFWCNPISGHATLYWYQQILGQGPKLLIQFQNNGVVDDSQLPKDRFSAERLKGVDSTLKIQPAKLEDSAVYLCASSGGIVTYEQYFGPGTRLTVT.

The J gene is TRBJ1-2, the V gene TRBV5-1; 11 positions agree with TRBD1. CDR3 length: 15 residues. V was pared by 7 bases and J by 5 bases, with 10 bases of the junction left unmatched. From germline, CDR1 is SGHRS and CDR2 YFSETQ. This chain's CDR3 is CASGQRTGGAYGYTF. In nucleotides, the CDR3 is TGCGCCAGCGGACAACGGACAGGGGGCGCGTATGGCTACACCTTC.

The CDR3 bases are TGTGCCAGCGCCGGAGCAGGGTGGGGCAATCAGCCCCAGCATTTT. Protein: CASAGAGWGNQPQHF. This rearrangement joins TRBV6-1 to TRBJ1-5, with D possibly being TRBD1 (5 bases). Germline V lookup: CDR1 MNHNS, CDR2 SASEGT. This CDR3 is 15 amino acids long. Trimming took 8 bases from V and 2 from J, leaving 16 bases between them.

The chain combines TRBV11-3 with TRBJ2-3; the match to TRBD1 covers 8 bases. V was pared by 2 bases and J by 6 bases, with 4 bases of the junction left unmatched. CDR1 and CDR2 from the germline V gene are SGHNT and YENEEA. The CDR3 covers 14 residues. CDR3 DNA sequence: TGTGCCAGCAGCTTACAGGGGGCGCTGGATACGCAGTATTTT. It codes for CASSLQGALDTQYF.

CDR3 in amino acids: CASTLAGGLRETQYF. CDR3 nucleotide sequence: TGTGCCAGCACGCTAGCGGGAGGACTGAGAGAGACCCAGTACTTC. The chain has TRBV18 and TRBJ2-5; 11 nucleotides align to TRBD2. CDR1 is KGHSH and CDR2 is LQKENI in the germline V gene. J gave up 4 bases and V 8 bases, and 9 bases lay outside the gene matches. This CDR3 is 15 amino acids long.

This sequence joins TRBV19 and TRBJ2-7; TRBD1 is a possible D gene (6 bases). Germline V gene lookup returns CDR1 LNHDA and CDR2 SQIVND (reference sequence). There are 13 residues in the CDR3. Trimming removed 7 bases at V and 6 bases at J, with 16 bases between. The CDR3 protein is CASTPGWGREQYF. CDR3 bases: TGTGCCAGTACCCCCGGATGGGGGCGCGAGCAGTACTTC. Variable domain in full (rest from reference TRBV19 and TRBJ2-7): DGGITQSPKYLFRKEGQNVTLSCEQNLNHDAMYWYRQDPGQGLRLIYYSQIVNDFQKGDIAEGYSVSREKKESFPLTVTSAQKNPTAFYLCASTPGWGREQYFGPGTRLTVT.

The chain uses TRBV2 and TRBJ2-1; 10 bases agree with TRBD2. Germline trimming cut 3 bases from V and 4 bases from J; bases unmatched to any gene: 3. The germline CDR1 and CDR2 sequences are SNHLY and FYNNEI. The CDR3 has 15 amino acids. This chain's CDR3 is CASSESGRGYNEQFF. The CDR3 bases are TGTGCCAGCAGTGAGAGCGGGAGGGGGTACAATGAGCAGTTCTTC.

The chain couples TRBV27 to TRBJ2-4; D may match TRBD1 or TRBD2 (6 bases each). There are 14 residues in the CDR3. CDR1 is MNHEY and CDR2 is SMNVEV in the germline V gene (reference sequence). The V gene lost 6 bases and the J gene lost 7 bases, with 16 bases spanning the gap. DNA of the CDR3: TGTGCCAGCAGCCCCGGGACTGGGGGCAACATTCAGTACTTC. Its translation: CASSPGTGGNIQYF.

This clone was detected once. The chain joins TRBV4-3 to TRBJ2-7, with TRBD2 as a possible D gene (5 bases). CDR3 length: 13 amino acids. V was trimmed by 3 bases and J by 5 bases, leaving 11 bases between them. Germline CDR1 is LGHNA and CDR2 is YSLEER. CDR3 in DNA: TGCGCCAGCAGCCAGTACCCGAGGGACGAGCAGTACTTC. Translated: CASSQYPRDEQYF.

As concerns this clone: Other nucleotide sequences from this sample produce the same CDR3. The chain combines TRBV5-1 with TRBJ2-1; the D gene is possibly TRBD1 (6 bases). In germline, CDR1 is SGHRS, CDR2 YFSETQ. The V end lost 0 bases, the J end lost 1 base, and 11 bases lay between the germline ends. The CDR3 contains 16 residues. The CDR3 loop is CASSLAAGASYNEQFF. The CDR3 DNA reads as TGCGCCAGCAGCTTGGCCGCAGGGGCGTCCTACAATGAGCAGTTCTTC.

The J gene is TRBJ1-3, the V gene TRBV6-1, with no clear D. Between the trimmed V and J ends, which lost 3 bases and 4 bases, there was a span of 13 bases. Germline V CDR1 and CDR2: MNHNS, SASEGT. This CDR3 is 15 amino acids long. The CDR3, as DNA: TGTGCCAGCAGTGAGTCCCCCCGAGGCGGAAACACCATATATTTT. Its translation is CASSESPRGGNTIYF.

The rearrangement uses TRBV28 and TRBJ1-2; tentatively, D is TRBD1 (6 bases). The length of the CDR3 is 15 residues. The V end lost 4 bases, the J end lost 4 bases, and 16 bases lay between the germline ends. Germline V lookup: CDR1 MDHEN, CDR2 SYDVKM. CDR3 residues: CASSSQGSLSYGYTF. CDR3 nucleotide sequence: TGTGCCAGCAGTTCTCAGGGGAGTCTGAGCTATGGCTACACCTTC.

There are many counts of this clone. The chain's CDR3 is CASSLGLAYEQYF. In DNA, the CDR3 is TGTGCCAGCAGCTTAGGACTAGCCTACGAGCAGTACTTC. This chain joins TRBV11-2 and TRBJ2-7, with D maybe TRBD2 (6 bases). The germline gives CDR1 SGHAT, CDR2 FQNNGV. The CDR3 totals 13 residues. V lost 1 base, J lost 2 bases, and 6 bases lay in between.

The chain recombines TRBV2 with TRBJ2-7; TRBD2 might be the D (6 bases). This CDR3 has 18 residues. CDR1 and CDR2 (germline): SNHLY, FYNNEI. V dropped 6 bases and J dropped 2 bases, with 26 bases sitting between them. The CDR3 spells CASSLNSLNTRRAYEQYF. The CDR3 DNA reads as TGTGCCAGCAGCTTAAATAGCTTGAACACCAGGAGGGCCTACGAGCAGTACTTC.

This clone was seen a single time. The chain uses TRBV10-1 and TRBJ2-5, with D possibly TRBD1 on 6 matching bases. The J call is in doubt because the DNA end fits TRBJ2-7 better. The CDR3 runs 16 residues. CDR1 is WNHNN and CDR2 is SYGVQD in the germline V gene (reference sequence). The CDR3 DNA reads TGCGCCAGCATGACAAACCGGGACACCTCATCCTACGAGCAGTACTTC. Its translation: CASMTNRDTSSYEQYF.

V usage is TRBV5-6 and J usage is TRBJ1-2; D unresolved. The ends were cut back, 4 bases at V and 2 bases at J, with 12 bases in the middle. The germline CDR1 and CDR2 sequences are SGHDT and YYEEEE. The CDR3 is 14 amino acids. CDR3 amino acids: CASSPVGQNYGYTF. The DNA for the CDR3 is TGTGCCAGCAGCCCCGTCGGTCAGAACTATGGCTACACCTTC.

V and J are TRBV5-1 and TRBJ2-5; the match to TRBD2 covers 15 bases. Germline V lookup: CDR1 SGHRS, CDR2 YFSETQ. The CDR3 loop spans 16 amino acids. V shed 2 bases, J shed 9 bases, and the junction held 8 bases outside the gene matches. The CDR3 is CASSLLGLAGGSAQYF. The CDR3 bases are TGCGCCAGCAGCTTACTCGGACTAGCGGGAGGGTCGGCCCAGTACTTC.

This rearrangement joins TRBV6-1 to TRBJ1-1; the D is unclear. The CDR3 runs to 15 residues. Germline V gene data show CDR1 as MNHNS and CDR2 as SASEGT. Between the trimmed V and J ends, which lost 6 bases and 0 bases, there was a span of 14 bases. The CDR3 DNA reads TGTGCCAGCAGAAAAGACCAGCGCATGAACACTGAAGCTTTCTTT. Encoded protein: CASRKDQRMNTEAFF.

This rearrangement joins TRBV18 to TRBJ2-7, with 7 bases aligning to TRBD1. Germline CDR1 and CDR2: KGHSH and LQKENI. This CDR3 has 12 amino acids. V dropped 3 bases and J dropped 9; count of bases not matched to a gene: 5. DNA of the CDR3: TGTGCCAGCTCACCCAGGACAGGTACGCAGTACTTC. It codes for CASSPRTGTQYF.